Below, 14 T cell receptor beta chains from the same sample are listed, as sequenced in a study of control samples from healthy donors and cancer patients. Data came from immunoSEQ multiplex PCR; TCRdb stores just in-frame clones and leaves some out. The sample contains 150,000 or so clones, 85% to 90% of which appear only once. The sequenced sample consisted of blood. The receptor source for this set is a man aged 25-40 years in good health.

The chain is built from TRBV28 and TRBJ1-5; unclear D gene. V lost 3 bases and J lost 1, with 7 bases in between. This CDR3 region has 14 residues. CDR1 is MDHEN and CDR2 is SYDVKM in the germline V gene. CDR3 protein: CASSFEESNQPQHF. In DNA, the CDR3 is TGTGCCAGCAGTTTTGAGGAGAGCAATCAGCCCCAGCATTTT.

V gene TRBV28 combines with J gene TRBJ1-1; a weak D match, TRBD1 (5 bases). CDR1 is MDHEN, CDR2 SYDVKM, per germline. Trimming cost V 3 bases and J 1 base, with 6 bases left between them. The CDR3 has 13 residues. As DNA, the CDR3 is TGTGCCAGCAGTTTGGGGACGAACACTGAAGCTTTCTTT. Encoded protein: CASSLGTNTEAFF.

The rearrangement uses TRBV10-1 and TRBJ2-3, with D maybe TRBD2 (7 bases). Between the trimmed V and J ends, which lost 6 bases and 0 bases, there was a span of 13 bases. The V gene's germline CDR1 is WNHNN and CDR2 SYGVQD (reference sequence). The CDR3 has 15 residues. The CDR3 DNA reads as TGCGCCAGCAGAAGGGGGGGAGCTAGCACAGATACGCAGTATTTT. Translating gives CASRRGGASTDTQYF.

The chain joins TRBV3-1 (or the pseudogene TRBV3-2) to TRBJ2-1; 9 bases align to TRBD1. Germline CDR1 reads LGHDT; CDR2 reads YNNKEL (reference sequence). With 3 bases clipped from V and 6 bases from J, the junction kept 9 bases outside the gene matches. CDR3 length: 16 residues. The CDR3 reads CASSHTGTGWVNEQFF. The CDR3, as DNA: TGTGCCAGCAGCCATACCGGGACAGGGTGGGTCAATGAGCAGTTCTTC.

The V and J genes are TRBV7-9 and TRBJ1-1, with a possible D match to TRBD1 (6 bases). Trimming took 7 bases from V and 11 from J, leaving 20 bases between them. The germline CDR1 and CDR2 sequences are SEHNR and FQNEAQ (reference sequence). The CDR3 covers 13 residues. The CDR3 here is CASTDWTAFEAFF. The DNA of the CDR3 is TGTGCCAGCACCGATTGGACAGCGTTCGAGGCTTTCTTT.

This chain links TRBV10-2 with TRBJ2-1, with TRBD2 matching over 12 bases. Germline V gene lookup returns CDR1 WSHSY and CDR2 SAAADI. CDR3 length equals 16 residues. J was trimmed by 8 bases and V by 4 bases; bases with no gene match: 9. The CDR3 spells CASSGPLAGGPYEQFF. DNA for the CDR3: TGCGCCAGCAGTGGGCCGCTAGCGGGGGGGCCTTATGAGCAGTTCTTC.

The chain has TRBV18 and TRBJ2-1; D possibly corresponds to TRBD1 (5 bases). This CDR3 contains 14 residues. Germline V gives CDR1 KGHSH, CDR2 LQKENI. The V gene lost 3 bases and the J gene lost 4 bases, with 10 bases spanning the gap. CDR3 sequence reads: CASSPVDIYNEQFF. In DNA form, the CDR3 reads TGTGCCAGCTCACCCGTGGACATTTACAATGAGCAGTTCTTC.

This clone was recorded once. V usage is TRBV29-1 and J usage is TRBJ1-1, with D perhaps TRBD1 (6 bases). Trimming removed 4 bases at V and 4 bases at J, with 16 bases between. This CDR3 contains 14 residues. Per germline, CDR1 SQVTM and CDR2 ANQGSEA. The CDR3 reads CSVVGGAGSTEAFF. The CDR3 DNA reads TGCAGCGTTGTCGGGGGCGCAGGGTCCACTGAAGCTTTCTTT.

This clone was seen only a few times. The rearrangement links TRBV3-1 (or the pseudogene TRBV3-2) to TRBJ1-4; weak D call: TRBD1 (6 bases). This CDR3 has 15 residues. Germline assignment: CDR1 LGHDT and CDR2 YNNKEL (reference sequence). V dropped 0 bases and J dropped 11 bases, with 16 bases sitting between them. The CDR3 loop is CASSQDTPGQGKLFF. The DNA for the CDR3 is TGTGCCAGCAGCCAAGACACTCCGGGACAAGGCAAACTGTTTTTT.

The rearrangement uses TRBV6-6 and TRBJ1-1; TRBD1 might be the D (5 bases). The CDR3 is made up of 13 amino acids. Trimming left V 6 bases short and J 5 bases short, with 13 bases between. The germline V gene has CDR1 MNHNY and CDR2 SVGAGI (reference sequence). This CDR3 is CASRPPGGTEAFF. The CDR3 region has the DNA TGTGCCAGCAGACCACCCGGGGGGACTGAAGCTTTCTTT.

CDR3 nucleotides: TGTGCTAGTGGTTATAGGTGGGATGAGCAGTTCTTC. This codes for CASGYRWDEQFF. The chain carries TRBV12-5 and TRBJ2-1; D remains ambiguous. The CDR3 consists of 12 residues. Trimming left V 4 bases short and J 8 bases short, with 9 bases between. The germline CDR1 and CDR2 sequences are LGHNT and FRNRAP.

V gene TRBV5-1 combines with J gene TRBJ2-2, with TRBD1 matching 7 bases. This CDR3 is 15 amino acids long. Looked up from germline, CDR1 is SGHRS and CDR2 is YFSETQ. V dropped 4 bases and J dropped 1; count of bases not matched to a gene: 4. CDR3 nucleotide sequence: TGCGCCAGCAGCCTCGACAGGGAGAACACCGGGGAGCTGTTTTTT. It is translated as CASSLDRENTGELFF.

The gene calls are TRBV6-5 and TRBJ2-2; TRBD1 aligns across 8 bases. V lost 7 bases and J lost 1; bases outside the gene matches: 5. The germline CDR1 and CDR2 sequences are MNHEY and SVGAGI. The CDR3 sequence is 15 residues long. The CDR3 DNA reads TGTGCCAGCACGTTCGGGACAGGGAACACCGGGGAGCTGTTTTTT. Protein product: CASTFGTGNTGELFF.

This chain links TRBV11-2 with TRBJ2-1, with 8 bases lining up with TRBD2. From germline, CDR1 is SGHAT and CDR2 FQNNGV. This CDR3 has 15 amino acids. Unmatched junction bases numbered 0, after V lost 2 bases and J lost 0 bases. Here the CDR3 DNA reads TGTGCCAGCAGCTTAAGCGGGGGCTCCTACAATGAGCAGTTCTTC. Translated, it gives CASSLSGGSYNEQFF.